The T cell receptor beta chain under discussion was sequenced for a study of T cell responses to AZD1222 COVID-19 vaccine. Turning to the study itself: Pooled together were second doses at about 4 or about 12 weeks. Study findings and constraints: Spike as a whole was targeted by vaccine-associated CD4 TCRs, dominant at 160-218 and 743-854. Increases in Spike-specific TCR breadth and depth were seen after two AZD1222 doses.

The junction had 12 bases not matched to a gene; V was cut back by 5 bases and J by 5 bases. CDR3 length: 17 residues. CDR1 and CDR2 from the germline V gene are MGHRA and YSYEKL. TCRdb's copy holds only in-frame clones and misses some; the assay was immunoSEQ multiplex PCR. The sample shows about 180,000 clones, over 85% of them seen only once. In the case of this clone: Its antigen is not identified.

This TCR was recovered from an adult in good health. The chain employs TRBV4-1 and TRBJ2-1, with 10 bases matching TRBD2. The sample was peripheral blood, taken on day 0 of AZD1222 vaccination. The chain's CDR3 is CASSGPRGSGRNNEQFF. CDR3 nucleotides: TGCGCCAGCAGCGGCCCTAGGGGTAGCGGGAGGAACAATGAGCAGTTCTTC.